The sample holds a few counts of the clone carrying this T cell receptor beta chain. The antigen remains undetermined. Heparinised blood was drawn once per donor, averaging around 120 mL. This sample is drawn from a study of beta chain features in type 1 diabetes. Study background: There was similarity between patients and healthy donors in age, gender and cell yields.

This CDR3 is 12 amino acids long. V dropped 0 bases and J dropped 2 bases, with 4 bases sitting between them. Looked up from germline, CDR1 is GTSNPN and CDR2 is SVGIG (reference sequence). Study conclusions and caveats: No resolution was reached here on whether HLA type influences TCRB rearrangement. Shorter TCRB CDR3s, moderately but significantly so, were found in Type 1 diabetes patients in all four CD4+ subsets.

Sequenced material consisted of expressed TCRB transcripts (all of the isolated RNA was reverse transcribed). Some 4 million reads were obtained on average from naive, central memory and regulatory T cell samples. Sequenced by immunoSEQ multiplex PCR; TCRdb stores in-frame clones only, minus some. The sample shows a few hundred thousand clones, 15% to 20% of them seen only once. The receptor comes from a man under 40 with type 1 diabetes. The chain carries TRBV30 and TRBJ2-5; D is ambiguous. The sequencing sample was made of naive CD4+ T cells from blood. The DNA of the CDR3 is TGTGCCTGGAGTGTTTCACAAGAGACCCAGTACTTC. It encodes CAWSVSQETQYF.